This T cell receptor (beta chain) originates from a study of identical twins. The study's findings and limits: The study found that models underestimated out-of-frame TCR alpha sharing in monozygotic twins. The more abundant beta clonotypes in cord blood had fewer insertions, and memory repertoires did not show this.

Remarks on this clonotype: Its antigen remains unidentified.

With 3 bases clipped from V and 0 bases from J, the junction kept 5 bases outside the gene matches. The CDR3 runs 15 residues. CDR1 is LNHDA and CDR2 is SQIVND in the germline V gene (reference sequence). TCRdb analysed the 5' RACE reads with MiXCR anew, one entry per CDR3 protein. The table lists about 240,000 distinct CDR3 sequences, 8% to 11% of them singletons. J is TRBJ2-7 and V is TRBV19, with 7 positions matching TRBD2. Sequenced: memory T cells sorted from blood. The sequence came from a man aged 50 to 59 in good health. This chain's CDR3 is CASSIMWGGSYEQYF. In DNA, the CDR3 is TGTGCCAGTAGTATTATGTGGGGGGGCTCCTACGAGCAGTACTTC.